The next 16 T cell receptor beta chains were all read from a single sample in a study of T cells after yellow fever vaccination (dated by TCRdb to the late 2010s). The treatment or condition label on this specimen signifies: live attenuated yellow fever vaccine strain. Libraries were prepared through 5' RACE. The run used an Illumina NovaSeq 6000. TCRdb reran the public reads through fastp at Q25 and MiXCR, keeping productive beta chains. When rows share a CDR3 protein, they turn into one entry using the most common DNA and genes. Present in this sample are 100,000 to 150,000 distinct CDR3 sequences, almost 9% of which were seen just once. Together, the top ten hold roughly 43% of the sample. The material was CD8+ T cells sorted from PBMCs, obtained on the day of the yellow fever booster vaccination. The source of these receptors is a man aged 18 to 29 who received the YFV17D yellow fever vaccine.

J is TRBJ2-1 and V is TRBV20-1; D not certain. The CDR3 covers 15 residues. V was trimmed by 6 bases and J by 8 bases, leaving 23 bases between them. CDR1 is DFQATT, CDR2 SNEGSKA, per germline (reference sequence). CDR3 in amino acids: CSAGGAHGIGDEQFF. Written as DNA, the CDR3 is TGCAGTGCGGGCGGAGCACACGGTATCGGCGATGAGCAGTTCTTC.

This clonotype was found a few times. The chain carries TRBV29-1 and TRBJ1-1; no definite D call. The CDR3 length is 13 residues. Per germline, CDR1 SQVTM and CDR2 ANQGSEA. V dropped 5 bases and J dropped 0 bases, with 10 bases sitting between them. The CDR3 DNA sequence: TGCAGCGTTTTCGGACTGTTGAACACTGAAGCTTTCTTT. Translating it yields CSVFGLLNTEAFF.

Only a few counts were recorded for this clonotype. J is TRBJ2-5 and V is TRBV12-3 or TRBV12-4; 9 nucleotides line up with TRBD1. V dropped 5 bases and J dropped 5; count of bases not matched to a gene: 3. The CDR3 spans 13 residues. Here the CDR3 reads CASSGQGMETQYF. CDR3 nucleotides: TGTGCCAGCAGTGGACAGGGGATGGAGACCCAGTACTTC.

This clonotype was picked up many times. This chain links TRBV25-1 with TRBJ2-2, with D possibly TRBD1 on 7 matching bases. V shed 6 bases and J shed 6 bases, with 20 bases lying between them. The CDR3 sequence is 16 residues long. The V gene's germline CDR1 is MGHDK and CDR2 SYGVNS. The CDR3 nucleotides are TGTGCCAGCAGCGTCGCAGGGGGGTTGGGGGCCGGGGAGCTGTTTTTT. Translation: CASSVAGGLGAGELFF.

CDR3 loop: CASSLGDHGYYEQYV. In DNA, the CDR3 is TGCGCCAGCAGCTTGGGGGACCACGGTTACTACGAGCAGTACGTC. The chain combines TRBV5-1 with TRBJ2-7, with D perhaps being TRBD1 or TRBD2 (5 bases each). The V end lost 0 bases, the J end lost 3 bases, and 13 bases lay between the germline ends. The CDR3 loop spans 15 amino acids. Germline lookup yields CDR1 SGHRS and CDR2 YFSETQ.

V is TRBV3-1 and J is TRBJ1-4, with a weak D call TRBD1 (5 bases). Germline lookup yields CDR1 LGHDT and CDR2 YNNKEL (reference sequence). The CDR3 is 17 amino acids. The V end lost 0 bases, the J end lost 2 bases, and 13 bases lay between the germline ends. Here the CDR3 DNA reads TGTGCCAGCAGCCAAGACGAGCTGACAGCTACTAATGAAAAACTGTTTTTT. Translated: CASSQDELTATNEKLFF.

In this sample, this clonotype turned up many times. This chain joins TRBV20-1 and TRBJ2-5; D possibly corresponds to TRBD1 (6 bases). Germline lookup yields CDR1 DFQATT and CDR2 SNEGSKA (reference sequence). Trimming left V 5 bases short and J 1 base short, with 17 bases between. CDR3 length equals 15 residues. This CDR3 is CSAFYGTQLQETQYF. The CDR3 DNA sequence: TGCAGTGCTTTCTATGGGACACAACTCCAAGAGACCCAGTACTTC.

This clonotype was detected a few times. V and J are TRBV19 and TRBJ2-1, with D unresolved. Trimming pared 2 bases from V and 6 bases from J, leaving 8 bases between. CDR3 length: 13 residues. Germline CDR1 and CDR2: LNHDA and SQIVND (reference sequence). The CDR3 DNA reads TGTGCCAGTAGTATATACTGGGGCAATGAGCAGTTCTTC. This codes for CASSIYWGNEQFF.

This clonotype was counted at least ten times. The chain employs TRBV7-3 and TRBJ2-5; 9 nucleotides line up with TRBD1. The CDR3 has 15 amino acids. V trimming: 3 bases; J trimming: 2 bases; junction bases outside the gene matches: 4. From germline, CDR1 is SGHTA and CDR2 FQGTGA. The CDR3 DNA reads TGTGCCAGCAGCTTGACGGGGACAGGGCAAGAGACCCAGTACTTC. The encoded protein is CASSLTGTGQETQYF. Variable domain in full (rest from reference TRBV7-3 and TRBJ2-5): GAGVSQTPSNKVTEKGKYVELRCDPISGHTALYWYRQSLGQGPEFLIYFQGTGAADDSGLPNDRFFAVRPEGSVSTLKIQRTERGDSAVYLCASSLTGTGQETQYFGPGTRLLVL.

V and J are TRBV7-2 and TRBJ2-1; TRBD2 matches 8 bases. Germline CDR1 and CDR2: SGHTA and FQGNSA. The V and J ends lost 1 base and 10 bases, in that order; junction bases with no gene match: 9. The CDR3 covers 15 residues. The CDR3 loop is CASSLDGGALREQFF. DNA for the CDR3: TGTGCCAGCAGCTTAGACGGGGGGGCCCTACGCGAGCAGTTCTTC.

The rearrangement links TRBV20-1 to TRBJ1-2; D possibly corresponds to TRBD1 (5 bases). V lost 0 bases and J lost 6, with 14 bases in between. This CDR3 has 14 residues. Germline V gene data show CDR1 as DFQATT and CDR2 as SNEGSKA (reference sequence). CDR3 coding DNA: TGCAGTGCTAGAGAGACAGCAAACTCCCATGGCTACACCTTC. The encoded protein is CSARETANSHGYTF.

The chain combines TRBV6-5 with TRBJ2-3; D may be TRBD1 (6 bases). V was pared by 2 bases and J by 2 bases, with 14 bases between. Germline CDR1 MNHEY, CDR2 SVGAGI. The CDR3 extends over 16 amino acids. The CDR3 sequence is CASSYRSDRITDTQYF. CDR3 DNA sequence: TGTGCCAGCAGTTACCGGTCGGACAGAATCACAGATACGCAGTATTTT.

This rearrangement joins TRBV25-1 to TRBJ1-6; TRBD1 aligns across 7 bases. Trimming took 5 bases from V and 7 from J; bases not matched to a gene: 5. The CDR3 extends over 14 amino acids. The V gene's germline CDR1 is MGHDK and CDR2 SYGVNS. The CDR3 DNA reads as TGTGCCAGCAGTTTTCAGGGGGTAAATTCACCCCTCCACTTT. Its translation: CASSFQGVNSPLHF.

V is TRBV30 and J is TRBJ2-1; no clear D gene. The CDR3 extends over 15 amino acids. Germline loops: CDR1 GTSNPN, CDR2 SVGIG (reference sequence). V was clipped by 4 bases and J by 1 base, with 14 bases between them. This chain's CDR3 is CAWNGPEGSYNEQFF. In DNA form, the CDR3 reads TGTGCCTGGAATGGACCGGAAGGGTCCTACAATGAGCAGTTCTTC.

V usage is TRBV6-2 or TRBV6-3 and J usage is TRBJ2-7, with TRBD1 as a possible D gene (6 bases). Trimming cost V 0 bases and J 0 bases, with 18 bases left between them. The CDR3 sequence is 18 residues long. The germline gives CDR1 MNHEY, CDR2 SVGEGT. The CDR3 loop is CASSYSSNRAYYSYEQYV. CDR3 nucleotides: TGTGCCAGCAGTTACTCGAGTAACAGGGCCTATTACTCCTACGAGCAGTACGTC.

The gene calls are TRBV6-1 and TRBJ1-4; D gene unclear. The V gene lost 3 bases and the J gene lost 5 bases, with 16 bases spanning the gap. CDR1 is MNHNS and CDR2 is SASEGT in the germline V gene. This CDR3 is built from 16 residues. The CDR3 reads CASSDGQRLINEKLFF. The CDR3 nucleotides are TGTGCCAGCAGTGACGGGCAGCGGCTGATCAATGAAAAACTGTTTTTT.